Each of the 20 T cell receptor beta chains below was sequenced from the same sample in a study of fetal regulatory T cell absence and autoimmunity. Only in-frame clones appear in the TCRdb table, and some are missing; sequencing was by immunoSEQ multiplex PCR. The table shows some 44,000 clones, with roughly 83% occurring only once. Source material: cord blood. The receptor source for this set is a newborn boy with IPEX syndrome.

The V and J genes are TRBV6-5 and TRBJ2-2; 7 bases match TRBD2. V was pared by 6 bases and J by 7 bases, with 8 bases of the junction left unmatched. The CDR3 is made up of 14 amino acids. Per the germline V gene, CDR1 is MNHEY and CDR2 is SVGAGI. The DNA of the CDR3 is TGTGCCAGCAGCCAGCGGGATGGGGTCGGGGAGCTGTTTTTT. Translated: CASSQRDGVGELFF.

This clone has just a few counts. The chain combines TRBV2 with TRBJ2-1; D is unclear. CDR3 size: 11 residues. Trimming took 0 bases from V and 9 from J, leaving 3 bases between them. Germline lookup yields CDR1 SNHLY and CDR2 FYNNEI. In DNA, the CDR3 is TGTGCCAGCAGTGAAGCCGGTGAGCAGTTCTTC. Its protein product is CASSEAGEQFF. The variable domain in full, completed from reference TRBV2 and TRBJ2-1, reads EPEVTQTPSHQVTQMGQEVILRCVPISNHLYFYWYRQILGQKVEFLVSFYNNEISEKSEIFDDQFSVERPDGSNFTLKIRSTKLEDSAMYFCASSEAGEQFFGPGTRLTVL.

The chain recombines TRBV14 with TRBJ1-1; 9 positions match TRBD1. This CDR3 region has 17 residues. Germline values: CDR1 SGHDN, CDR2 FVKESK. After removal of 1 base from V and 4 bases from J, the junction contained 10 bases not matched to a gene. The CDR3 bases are TGTGCCAGCAGCCAAGGTTCGTTTGTGACAGGGGGCACTGAAGCTTTCTTT. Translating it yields CASSQGSFVTGGTEAFF.

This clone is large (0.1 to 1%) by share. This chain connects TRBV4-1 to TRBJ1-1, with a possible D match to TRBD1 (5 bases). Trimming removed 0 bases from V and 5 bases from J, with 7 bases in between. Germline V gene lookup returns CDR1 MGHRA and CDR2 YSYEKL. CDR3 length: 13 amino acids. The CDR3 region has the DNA TGCGCCAGCAGCCAAGAATGGGGGACTGAAGCTTTCTTT. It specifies CASSQEWGTEAFF.

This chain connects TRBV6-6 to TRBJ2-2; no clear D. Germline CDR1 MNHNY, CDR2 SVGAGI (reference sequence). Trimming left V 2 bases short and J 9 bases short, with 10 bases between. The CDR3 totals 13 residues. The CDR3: CASSYGPQRELFF. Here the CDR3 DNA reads TGTGCCAGCAGTTACGGTCCCCAGAGGGAGCTGTTTTTT.

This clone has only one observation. CDR3 in amino acids: CASSLTGGGNTIYF. The DNA for the CDR3 is TGTGCCAGCAGCCTGACAGGAGGTGGAAACACCATATATTTT. This sequence joins TRBV14 and TRBJ1-3; D is perhaps TRBD1 (6 bases). V was pared by 4 bases and J by 3 bases, with 10 bases between. The CDR3 loop spans 14 amino acids. CDR1 is SGHDN, CDR2 FVKESK, per germline. Combining the CDR3 with reference TRBV14 and TRBJ1-3 gives the whole variable domain EAGVTQFPSHSVIEKGQTVTLRCDPISGHDNLYWYRRVMGKEIKFLLHFVKESKQDESGMPNNRFLAERTGGTYSTLKVQPAELEDSGVYFCASSLTGGGNTIYFGEGSWLTVV.

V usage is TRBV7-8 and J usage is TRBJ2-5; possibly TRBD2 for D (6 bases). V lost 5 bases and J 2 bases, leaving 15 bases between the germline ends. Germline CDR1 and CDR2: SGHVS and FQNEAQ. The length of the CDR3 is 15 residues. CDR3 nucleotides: TGTGCCAGCAGCGTCTGGGGAGGCGTTCAAGAGACCCAGTACTTC. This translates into CASSVWGGVQETQYF.

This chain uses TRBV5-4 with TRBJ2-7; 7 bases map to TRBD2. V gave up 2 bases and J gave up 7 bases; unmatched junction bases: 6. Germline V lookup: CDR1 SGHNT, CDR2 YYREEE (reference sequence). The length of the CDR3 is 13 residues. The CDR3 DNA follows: TGTGCCAGCAGCTTCTCCGGGGGGAGGGAGCAGTACTTC. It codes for CASSFSGGREQYF.

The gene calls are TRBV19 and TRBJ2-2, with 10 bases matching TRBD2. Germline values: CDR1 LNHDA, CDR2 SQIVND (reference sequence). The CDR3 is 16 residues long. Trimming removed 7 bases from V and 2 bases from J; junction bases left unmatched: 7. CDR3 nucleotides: TGTGCCAGTACCATAGGACTAGCGGAAAACACCGGGGAGCTGTTTTTT. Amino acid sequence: CASTIGLAENTGELFF.

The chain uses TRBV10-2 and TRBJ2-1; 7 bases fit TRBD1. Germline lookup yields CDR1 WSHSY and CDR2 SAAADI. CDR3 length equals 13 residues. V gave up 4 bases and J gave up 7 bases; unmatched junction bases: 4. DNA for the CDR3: TGCGCCAGCAGTGGAGGGGGCGGGAATGAGCAGTTCTTC. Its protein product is CASSGGGGNEQFF.

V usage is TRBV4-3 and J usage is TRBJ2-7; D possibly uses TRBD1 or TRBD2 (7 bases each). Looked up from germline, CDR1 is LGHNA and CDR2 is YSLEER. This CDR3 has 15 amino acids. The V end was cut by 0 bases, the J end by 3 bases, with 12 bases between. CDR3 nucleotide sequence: TGCGCCAGCAGCCAAGATGCAGGGGGGGGCTACGAGCAGTACTTC. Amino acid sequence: CASSQDAGGGYEQYF.

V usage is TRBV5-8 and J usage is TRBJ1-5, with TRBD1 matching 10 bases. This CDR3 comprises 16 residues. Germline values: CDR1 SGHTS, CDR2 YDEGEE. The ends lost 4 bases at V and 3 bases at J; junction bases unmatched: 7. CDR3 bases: TGTGCCAGCAGCCGCCCCGGGACAGGGGACAATCAGCCCCAGCATTTT. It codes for CASSRPGTGDNQPQHF.

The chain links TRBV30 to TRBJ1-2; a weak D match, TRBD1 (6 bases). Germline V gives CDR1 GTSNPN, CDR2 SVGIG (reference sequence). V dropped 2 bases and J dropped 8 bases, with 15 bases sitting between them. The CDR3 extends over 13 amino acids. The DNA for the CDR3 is TGTGCCTGGAGTTTTGGGCGACAGGTCGGCTACACCTTC. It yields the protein CAWSFGRQVGYTF.

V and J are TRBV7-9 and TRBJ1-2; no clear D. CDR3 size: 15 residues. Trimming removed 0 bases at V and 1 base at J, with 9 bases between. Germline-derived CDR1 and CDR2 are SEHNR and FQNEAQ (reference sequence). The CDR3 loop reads CASSLASRSNYGYTF. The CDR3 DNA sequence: TGTGCCAGCAGCTTAGCTTCCCGGAGTAACTATGGCTACACCTTC.

CDR3 nucleotides: TGTGCCAGCAGTCGAGGACTAGCGGGAGAGGATACGCAGTATTTT. As protein: CASSRGLAGEDTQYF. The chain links TRBV2 to TRBJ2-3; TRBD2 matches 13 bases. CDR1 is SNHLY and CDR2 is FYNNEI in the germline V gene. The CDR3 is 15 amino acids. Trimming took 5 bases from V and 6 from J; bases not matched to a gene: 5.

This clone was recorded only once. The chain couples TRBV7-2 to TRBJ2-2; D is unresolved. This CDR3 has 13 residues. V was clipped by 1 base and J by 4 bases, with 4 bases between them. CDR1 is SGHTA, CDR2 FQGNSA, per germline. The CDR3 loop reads CASSLVSTGELFF. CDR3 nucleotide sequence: TGTGCCAGCAGCTTAGTTAGCACCGGGGAGCTGTTTTTT.

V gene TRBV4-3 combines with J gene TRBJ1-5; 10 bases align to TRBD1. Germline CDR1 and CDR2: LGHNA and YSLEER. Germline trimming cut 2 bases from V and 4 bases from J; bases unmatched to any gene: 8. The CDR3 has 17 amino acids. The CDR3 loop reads CASSQRPGQGRNQPQHF. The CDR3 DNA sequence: TGCGCCAGCAGCCAAAGACCGGGACAGGGGCGTAATCAGCCCCAGCATTTT.

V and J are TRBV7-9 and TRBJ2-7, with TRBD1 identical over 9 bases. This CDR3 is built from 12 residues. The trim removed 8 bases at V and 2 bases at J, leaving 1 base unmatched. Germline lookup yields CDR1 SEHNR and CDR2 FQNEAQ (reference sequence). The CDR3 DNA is TGTGCCAGCCGGGACAGGGCCTACGAGCAGTACTTC. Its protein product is CASRDRAYEQYF.

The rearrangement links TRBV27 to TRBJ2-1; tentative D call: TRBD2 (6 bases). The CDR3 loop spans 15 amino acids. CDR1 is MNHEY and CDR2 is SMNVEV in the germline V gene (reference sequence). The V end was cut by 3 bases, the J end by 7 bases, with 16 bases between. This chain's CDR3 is CASSLGGPGGNEQFF. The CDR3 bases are TGTGCCAGCAGTTTGGGGGGTCCAGGCGGGAATGAGCAGTTCTTC.

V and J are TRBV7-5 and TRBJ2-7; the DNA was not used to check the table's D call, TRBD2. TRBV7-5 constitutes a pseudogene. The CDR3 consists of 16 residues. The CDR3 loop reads CVRSLGATSASYEQYF. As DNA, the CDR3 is TGTGTCAGAAGCTTAGGAGCGACTAGCGCCTCCTACGAGCAGTACTTC.